The sequence of this T cell receptor (beta chain) was determined in a study of T cell responses to AZD1222 COVID-19 vaccine. Overall study: Second-dose schedules of about 4 or about 12 weeks were combined.

Sequencing was performed with immunoSEQ multiplex PCR; in TCRdb, only in-frame clones are kept and a portion is missing. The sample has more than 85,000 clones, 91% seen once. A note on this clone: The antigen remains unidentified.

Findings and limits, study-wide: Targeting of unmutated variant regions was reportedly seen in nearly half of spike-specific TCRs. Scientists sampled the repertoires only once the peak T cell response had passed.

V was clipped by 6 bases and J by 2 bases; unmatched bases: 6. The V gene's germline CDR1 is SNHLY and CDR2 FYNNEI. This CDR3 comprises 15 residues. This chain links TRBV2 with TRBJ2-7, with 11 bases identical to TRBD2. The clonotype originates from an adult in good health. The material sequenced was peripheral blood, taken on day 0 of AZD1222 vaccination. CDR3 in DNA: TGTGCCAGCAGGAAGACGACTAGCGGGGCCTACGAGCAGTACTTC. This translates into CASRKTTSGAYEQYF.